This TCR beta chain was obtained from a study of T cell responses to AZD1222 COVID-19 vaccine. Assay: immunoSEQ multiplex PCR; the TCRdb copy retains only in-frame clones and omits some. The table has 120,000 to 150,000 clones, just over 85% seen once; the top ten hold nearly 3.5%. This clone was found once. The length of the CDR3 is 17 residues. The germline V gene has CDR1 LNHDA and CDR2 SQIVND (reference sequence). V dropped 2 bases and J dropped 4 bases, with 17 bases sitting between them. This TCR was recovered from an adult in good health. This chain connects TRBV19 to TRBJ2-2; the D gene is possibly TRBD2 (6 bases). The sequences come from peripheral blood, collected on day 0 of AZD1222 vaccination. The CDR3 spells CASSIRTGTFATGELFF. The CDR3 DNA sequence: TGTGCCAGTAGTATAAGAACCGGGACTTTCGCCACCGGGGAGCTGTTTTTT.